This passage covers 22 T cell receptor beta chains from one sample sequenced in a study of T cells in Graves' hyperthyroidism and ophthalmopathy. Amplification targeted TCR beta CDR3 regions from RNA transcripts. HTBI primers drove first-round RT-PCR of the TCR CDR3. TCRdb reanalysed the multiplex PCR reads using MiXCR and keeps one entry per CDR3 protein. The profile covers some 370,000 distinct CDR3 sequences, with approximately 18% appearing a single time and around a third taken by the ten largest. Source material: blood. The source is a woman in her 30s with Graves' hyperthyroidism that later progressed to Graves' ophthalmopathy.

This clonotype occurred many times. In DNA, the CDR3 is TGTGCCAGCAGAGACACCGGCATGAACACTGAAGCTTTCTTT. Protein sequence: CASRDTGMNTEAFF. The chain employs TRBV9 and TRBJ1-1; D call uncertain. Germline values: CDR1 SGDLS, CDR2 YYNGEE. V gave up 5 bases and J gave up 0 bases, with 11 bases separating them. The CDR3 sequence is 14 residues long.

This clonotype was seen a handful of times. This sequence joins TRBV29-1 and TRBJ2-3, with D possibly being TRBD1 (5 bases). Germline V gene sequence: CDR1 SQVTM, CDR2 ANQGSEA. This CDR3 has 15 residues. Trimming pared 4 bases from V and 2 bases from J, leaving 16 bases between. The CDR3 sequence: CSVARTPGITDTQYF. The CDR3 nucleotides are TGCAGCGTTGCCCGGACACCTGGGATCACAGATACGCAGTATTTT.

The sample holds many counts of this clonotype. The genes are TRBV28 and TRBJ2-1; D might be TRBD2 (5 bases). The V and J ends lost 1 base and 8 bases respectively, with 15 bases between them. Germline lookup yields CDR1 MDHEN and CDR2 SYDVKM. This CDR3 spans 15 amino acids. CDR3 sequence reads: CASSLYGDYVDEQFF. The CDR3 nucleotides are TGTGCCAGCAGTTTATACGGGGATTATGTAGATGAGCAGTTCTTC.

This clonotype was recorded at least ten times. The chain carries TRBV5-5 and TRBJ1-2, with a tentative D call TRBD1 (6 bases). The CDR3 contains 18 residues. Trimming removed 4 bases from V and 6 bases from J, with 28 bases in between. Germline values: CDR1 SGHKS, CDR2 YYEKEE (reference sequence). CDR3 nucleotides: TGTGCCAGCAGCCTAAACCCATATATGACAGGAGGAACGGATGGCTACACCTTC. Translating gives CASSLNPYMTGGTDGYTF.

The chain is built from TRBV4-2 and TRBJ2-7, with D unclear. Per the germline V gene, CDR1 is LGHNA and CDR2 is YNFKEQ. Trimming removed 0 bases from V and 3 bases from J, with 12 bases in between. CDR3 length: 15 residues. The CDR3 DNA follows: TGTGCCAGCAGCCAAGAGGCCAAAATCCACTACGAGCAGTACTTC. Translation gives CASSQEAKIHYEQYF.

This clonotype was detected many times. V and J are TRBV15 and TRBJ2-1; 11 bases are shared with TRBD2. The germline CDR1 and CDR2 sequences are LNHNV and YYDKDF (reference sequence). This CDR3 comprises 16 residues. J was trimmed by 8 bases and V by 0 bases; bases with no gene match: 6. CDR3 sequence reads: CATSRETSGAVDEQFF. As DNA, the CDR3 is TGTGCCACCAGCAGAGAGACTAGCGGGGCGGTAGATGAGCAGTTCTTC.

The chain employs TRBV20-1 and TRBJ1-4; the match to TRBD1 covers 7 bases. CDR3 size: 15 residues. V lost 1 base, J lost 8 bases, and 10 bases stayed unmatched. CDR1 and CDR2 (germline): DFQATT, SNEGSKA (reference sequence). CDR3 amino acids: CSARVGQLLGEKLFF. The CDR3 DNA reads as TGCAGTGCTAGAGTGGGACAGCTTCTAGGCGAAAAACTGTTTTTT.

The chain recombines TRBV2 with TRBJ2-5; 9 bases are a match to TRBD1. Germline values: CDR1 SNHLY, CDR2 FYNNEI. The CDR3 is 14 residues long. J was trimmed by 7 bases and V by 7 bases; bases with no gene match: 10. The CDR3 DNA follows: TGTGCCAGCATCACCTCCGGGACAGGGTCGACCCAGTACTTC. Protein: CASITSGTGSTQYF.

This clonotype has only a few counts. This chain uses TRBV19 with TRBJ1-2; TRBD1 aligns across 10 bases. V was clipped by 3 bases and J by 6 bases; unmatched bases: 7. From germline, CDR1 is LNHDA and CDR2 SQIVND (reference sequence). The CDR3 length is 15 residues. The chain's CDR3 is CASSIQTGGRDGYTF. Written as DNA, the CDR3 is TGTGCCAGTAGTATTCAGACAGGGGGCCGTGATGGCTACACCTTC.

V and J are TRBV5-1 and TRBJ2-1, with TRBD1 as a possible D gene (5 bases). With 4 bases removed from V and 6 bases from J, the gap between germline ends came to 11 bases. Germline lookup yields CDR1 SGHRS and CDR2 YFSETQ. The CDR3 has 13 amino acids. The chain's CDR3 is CASSIGQSNEQFF. The CDR3 DNA follows: TGCGCCAGCAGCATCGGACAAAGCAATGAGCAGTTCTTC.

This clonotype appeared a few times. The chain couples TRBV29-1 to TRBJ2-1; 8 bases are shared with TRBD1. This CDR3 contains 12 residues. Germline loops: CDR1 SQVTM, CDR2 ANQGSEA. J was trimmed by 8 bases and V by 7 bases; bases with no gene match: 7. The CDR3 nucleotides are TGCAGCGGAGGACAGGGTGCGGATGAGCAGTTCTTC. Translation: CSGGQGADEQFF.

In this sample, this clonotype turned up a few times. V and J are TRBV5-4 and TRBJ2-1; 7 bases match TRBD1. V lost 4 bases, J lost 1 base, and 8 bases stayed unmatched. In germline, CDR1 is SGHNT, CDR2 YYREEE (reference sequence). CDR3 length: 16 amino acids. The DNA for the CDR3 is TGTGCCAGCAGCACCCGGGACAGTCCTTCCTACAATGAGCAGTTCTTC. Its translation is CASSTRDSPSYNEQFF.

Details on this clonotype: A much larger clone lies one base from this, so it may be a read error. The J gene is TRBJ2-7, the V gene TRBV9, with 7 bases identical to TRBD2. The CDR3 is made up of 15 amino acids. The germline CDR1 and CDR2 sequences are SGDLS and YYNGEE. CDR3 region: CASSARGDLTYEQCF. The CDR3 DNA sequence: TGTGCCAGCAGCGCACGGGGGGACTTGACCTACGAGCAGTGCTTC. The entire variable domain, with the rest obtained from reference TRBV9 and TRBJ2-7, is as follows: DSGVTQTPKHLITATGQRVTLRCSPRSGDLSVYWYQQSLDQGLQFLIQYYNGEERAKGNILERFSAQQFPDLHSELNLSSLELGDSALYFCASSARGDLTYEQCFGPGTRLTVT.

This chain uses TRBV10-3 with TRBJ2-1; D gene uncertain. This CDR3 is 12 amino acids long. The V and J ends lost 6 bases and 2 bases respectively, with 5 bases between them. Germline V gene lookup returns CDR1 ENHRY and CDR2 SYGVKD. CDR3 sequence (DNA): TGTGCCATCAGGGGTACCTACAATGAGCAGTTCTTC. Translated, it gives CAIRGTYNEQFF.

The V gene is TRBV19, the J gene TRBJ2-1; TRBD1 is a possible D gene (6 bases). From germline, CDR1 is LNHDA and CDR2 SQIVND (reference sequence). V was cut by 3 bases and J by 5 bases, with 14 bases left in between. This CDR3 has 15 amino acids. The CDR3 sequence: CASSILGQGNNEQFF. Here the CDR3 DNA reads TGTGCCAGTAGTATTTTGGGGCAGGGGAACAATGAGCAGTTCTTC.

This clonotype came up many times. CDR3 region: CASSLGLGTSEAFF. CDR3 nucleotides: TGTGCCAGCAGCTTAGGACTCGGGACATCTGAAGCTTTCTTT. The chain carries TRBV11-1 and TRBJ1-1, with a possible D match to TRBD1 (6 bases). The CDR3 runs to 14 residues. CDR1 is SGHAT and CDR2 is FQDESV in the germline V gene (reference sequence). V was pared by 1 base and J by 6 bases, with 12 bases between.

This clonotype has at least ten counts. This rearrangement joins TRBV28 to TRBJ2-3; tentatively, D is TRBD1 (5 bases). This CDR3 is built from 17 residues. The germline V gene has CDR1 MDHEN and CDR2 SYDVKM. V was shortened by 6 bases and J by 0 bases, with 19 bases between the two germline ends. CDR3 protein: CASRSYHDSQSTDTQYF. CDR3 sequence (DNA): TGTGCCAGCAGGTCTTATCATGACAGCCAGAGCACAGATACGCAGTATTTT.

This clonotype was seen at least ten times. The CDR3 DNA is TGTGCCAGCAGCTTCTATGCGGGGTCAAACAATGAGCAGTTCTTC. It specifies CASSFYAGSNNEQFF. The rearrangement uses TRBV7-8 and TRBJ2-1, with D tentatively TRBD2 (6 bases). This CDR3 comprises 15 residues. Trimming took 3 bases from V and 5 from J, leaving 14 bases between them. Germline V gene data show CDR1 as SGHVS and CDR2 as FQNEAQ.

With regard to this clonotype: Being one base from a much bigger clone, this may be a read error. This CDR3 fails to terminate in the conserved phenylalanine or tryptophan, so it likely reflects a read error. The gene calls are TRBV20-1 and TRBJ1-1, with TRBD1 matching 8 bases. The CDR3 is 13 amino acids. Germline V gene sequence: CDR1 DFQATT, CDR2 SNEGSKA (reference sequence). V was clipped by 6 bases and J by 4 bases; unmatched bases: 7. The CDR3 sequence: CSARTGTGTEAFI. The CDR3 DNA reads as TGCAGTGCCAGGACCGGGACAGGCACTGAAGCTTTCATT.

Many counts were recorded for this clonotype. The rearrangement links TRBV4-2 to TRBJ1-2; D is undetermined. CDR3 size: 12 residues. Trimming stripped 0 bases from V and 8 bases from J, with 7 bases between. The germline V gene encodes CDR1 LGHNA and CDR2 YNFKEQ. CDR3 sequence (DNA): TGTGCCAGCAGCCAAGATCGTGGAGGCTACACCTTC. Translated, it gives CASSQDRGGYTF.

Many counts were recorded for this clonotype. The J gene is TRBJ2-5, the V gene TRBV3-1; 14 positions agree with TRBD2. This CDR3 region has 16 residues. Germline loops: CDR1 LGHDT, CDR2 YNNKEL (reference sequence). V lost 4 bases to trimming and J lost 7 bases; unmatched junction nucleotides: 8. This CDR3 reads CASSRLAGGRRGTQYF. Here the CDR3 DNA reads TGTGCCAGCAGCCGACTAGCGGGGGGGCGTCGGGGGACCCAGTACTTC.

This clonotype was seen a few times. This chain joins TRBV5-1 and TRBJ1-2; D gene ambiguous. V lost 5 bases and J lost 4, with 12 bases in between. Germline CDR1 is SGHRS and CDR2 is YFSETQ. CDR3 length equals 13 residues. The CDR3 coding sequence is TGCGCCAGCAGTTCAGAGGGTGTCTATGGCTACACCTTC. It translates to CASSSEGVYGYTF.